A selection of T cell receptor beta chains follows, all from one sample in a study of blood T cell repertoires in COVID-19. TCRdb keeps only in-frame clones here, not all; method: immunoSEQ multiplex PCR. The sample consists of 250,000 to 300,000 clones, approximately 82% of them appearing once. Sequenced: peripheral blood. Source of these receptors: a man aged 55 to 70 who had recovered from COVID-19. CDR3s include the opening cysteine and the closing phenylalanine or tryptophan. The order of the fields is J gene, D gene, V gene, clone size, CDR3 DNA, CDR3 protein. D genes are given only for firm matches. Size tells how often a clone was seen (once, few, many) or the class of an expanded clone, and some rows leave it out.

>TRBJ1-6|.|TRBV5-1|.
TGCGCCAGCAGCTCTGGGCCCGATTCACCCCTCCACTTT
CASSSGPDSPLHF
>TRBJ2-1|.|TRBV14|.
TGTGCCAGCAGTACATCAGGACTAACCTACAATGAGCAGTTCTTC
CASSTSGLTYNEQFF
>TRBJ1-3|.|TRBV10-3|few
TGTGCCATCAGTGATCTCGGGAACACCATATATTTT
CAISDLGNTIYF
>TRBJ2-2|.|TRBV25-1|.
TGTGCCAGCAGTGAATATAAGGGGTCAACGAACACCGGGGAGCTGTTTTTT
CASSEYKGSTNTGELFF
>TRBJ2-2|.|TRBV7-2|.
TGTGCCAGCAGCATACCGAGACAATTCGGGAACGGGGAGCTGTTTTTT
CASSIPRQFGNGELFF
>TRBJ2-4|.|TRBV7-2|.
TGTGCCAGCAGCTTAGTTGGAGGGGGCGCCCAAAACATTCAGTACTTC
CASSLVGGGAQNIQYF
>TRBJ1-6|.|TRBV3-1/TRBV3-2|.
TGTGCCAGCAGCCCCCCGTCTACAGGAAATCCACCCCTCCACTTT
CASSPPSTGNPPLHF
>TRBJ2-3|.|TRBV21-1|few
TGTGCCAGCAGCATGGACAGTCCCACAGATACGCAGTATTTT
CASSMDSPTDTQYF
>TRBJ1-1|TRBD1|TRBV15|.
TGTGCCTCTCGCAGGGGGCGCGACACTGAAGCTTTCTTT
CASRRGRDTEAFF
>TRBJ2-2|TRBD2|TRBV7-2|.
TGTGCCAGCAGCAAAATTGGACTAGCGGGGGCCAACACCGGGGAGCTGTTTTTT
CASSKIGLAGANTGELFF
>TRBJ2-1|TRBD1|TRBV19|.
TGTGCCAGTAGTGCCGACAGGGGGCCTTACAATGAGCAGTTCTTC
CASSADRGPYNEQFF